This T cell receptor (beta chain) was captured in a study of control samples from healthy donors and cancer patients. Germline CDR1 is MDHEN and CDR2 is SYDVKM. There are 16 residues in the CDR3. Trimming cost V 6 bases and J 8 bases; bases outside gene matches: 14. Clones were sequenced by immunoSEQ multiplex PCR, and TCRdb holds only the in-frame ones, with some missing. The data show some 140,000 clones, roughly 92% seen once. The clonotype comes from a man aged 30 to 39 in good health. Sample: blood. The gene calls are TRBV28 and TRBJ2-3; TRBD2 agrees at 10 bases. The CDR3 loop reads CASSPMPSGRAGTQYF. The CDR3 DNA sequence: TGTGCCAGCAGCCCTATGCCAAGCGGGAGGGCTGGTACGCAGTATTTT.